This T cell receptor (beta chain) emerged from a study of shared clonotypes between healthy human individuals. Study results and limitations: Naive CD4 clonotypes were shared across a handful of donors at roughly 5.5%.

Repertoires were generated with immunoSEQ multiplex PCR, while TCRdb's copy carries only in-frame clones and drops some. Of fewer than 850,000 clones listed, more than 70% are singletons. This clone turned up a few times. Its cognate antigen is unknown. Germline assignment: CDR1 ENHRY and CDR2 SYGVKD. With 3 bases removed from V and 1 base from J, the gap between germline ends came to 6 bases. This CDR3 is 13 amino acids long. The V gene is TRBV10-3, the J gene TRBJ1-2; no reliable D call. This TCR derives from a woman aged 25 to 39 in good health. The sequencing input was memory CD4+ T cells sorted from blood. Sample subset: CD45RA-negative fraction. As DNA, the CDR3 is TGTGCCATCAGTGACGCGAATAACTATGGCTACACCTTC. Encoded protein: CAISDANNYGYTF.